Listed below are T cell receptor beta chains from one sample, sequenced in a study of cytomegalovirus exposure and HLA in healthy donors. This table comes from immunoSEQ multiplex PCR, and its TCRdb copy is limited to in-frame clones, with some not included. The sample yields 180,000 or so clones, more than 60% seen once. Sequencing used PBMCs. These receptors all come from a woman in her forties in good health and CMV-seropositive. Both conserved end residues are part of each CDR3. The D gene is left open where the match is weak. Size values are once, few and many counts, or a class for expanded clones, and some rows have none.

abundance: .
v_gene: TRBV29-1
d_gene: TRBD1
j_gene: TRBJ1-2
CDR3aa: CSVPAQGAHGYTF
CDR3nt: TGCAGCGTCCCGGCACAGGGGGCACATGGCTACACCTTC

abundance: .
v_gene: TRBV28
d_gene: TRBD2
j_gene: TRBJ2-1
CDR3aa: CASSVAGGVNEQFF
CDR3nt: TGTGCCAGCAGTGTAGCGGGAGGGGTTAATGAGCAGTTCTTC

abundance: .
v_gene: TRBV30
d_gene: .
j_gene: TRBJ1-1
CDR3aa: CAWSLYLNTEAFF
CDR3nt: TGTGCCTGGAGCTTATATTTGAACACTGAAGCTTTCTTT

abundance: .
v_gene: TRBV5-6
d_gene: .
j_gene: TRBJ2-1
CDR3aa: CASSSSPTRRTYNEQFF
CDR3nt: TGTGCCAGCAGCTCCTCCCCGACTAGACGGACTTACAATGAGCAGTTCTTC

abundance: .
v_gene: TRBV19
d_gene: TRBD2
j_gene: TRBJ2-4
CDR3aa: CASSEVRGGNIQYF
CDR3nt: TGTGCCAGTAGTGAGGTCCGCGGGGGAAACATTCAGTACTTC

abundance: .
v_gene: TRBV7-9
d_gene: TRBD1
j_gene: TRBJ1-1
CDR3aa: CASSLQGAHTEAFF
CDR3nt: TGTGCCAGCAGCTTACAGGGGGCGCACACTGAAGCTTTCTTT

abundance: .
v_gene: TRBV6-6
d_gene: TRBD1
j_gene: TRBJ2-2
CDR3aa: CAGTGENTGELFF
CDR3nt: TGTGCCGGAACAGGGGAAAACACCGGGGAGCTGTTTTTT

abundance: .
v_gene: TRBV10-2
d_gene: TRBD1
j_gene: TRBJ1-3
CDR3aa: CATWTGASGNTIYF
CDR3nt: TGCGCCACCTGGACAGGGGCCTCTGGAAACACCATATATTTT

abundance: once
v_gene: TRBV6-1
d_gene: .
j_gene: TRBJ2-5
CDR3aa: CASGLTRGSQYF
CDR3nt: TGTGCCAGCGGCCTTACCCGTGGGAGCCAGTACTTC

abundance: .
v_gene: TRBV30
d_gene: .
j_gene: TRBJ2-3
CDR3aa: CAWSVQVDTDTQYF
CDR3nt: TGTGCCTGGAGTGTCCAGGTAGACACAGATACGCAGTATTTT

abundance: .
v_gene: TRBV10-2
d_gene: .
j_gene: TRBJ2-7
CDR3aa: CASSEETGGDYEQYF
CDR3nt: TGCGCCAGCAGTGAGGAAACAGGGGGGGATTACGAGCAGTACTTC

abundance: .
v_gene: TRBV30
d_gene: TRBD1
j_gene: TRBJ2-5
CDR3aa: CAITGTGNQETQYF
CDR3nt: TGTGCCATCACCGGGACAGGGAACCAAGAGACCCAGTACTTC

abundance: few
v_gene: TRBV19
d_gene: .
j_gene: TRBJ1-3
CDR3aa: CASSMGGAGSGNTIYF
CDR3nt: TGTGCCAGTAGTATGGGGGGGGCCGGCTCTGGAAACACCATATATTTT

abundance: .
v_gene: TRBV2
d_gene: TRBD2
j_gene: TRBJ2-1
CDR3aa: CASRSPGLAGGSEQFF
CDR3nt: TGTGCCAGCAGGTCGCCGGGACTAGCGGGAGGGAGTGAGCAGTTCTTC

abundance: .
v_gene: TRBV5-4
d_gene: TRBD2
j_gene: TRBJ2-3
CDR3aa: CASSLATSGVGTDTQYF
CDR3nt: TGTGCCAGCAGCTTGGCGACTAGCGGAGTTGGCACAGATACGCAGTATTTT

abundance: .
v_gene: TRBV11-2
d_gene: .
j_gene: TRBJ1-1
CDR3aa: CASSFSQQGTEAFF
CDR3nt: TGTGCCAGCAGCTTCAGCCAACAGGGCACTGAAGCTTTCTTT

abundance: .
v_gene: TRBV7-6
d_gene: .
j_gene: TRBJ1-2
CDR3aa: CASSLDIGGNYGYTF
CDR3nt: TGTGCCAGCAGCTTAGATATAGGGGGAAACTATGGCTACACCTTC

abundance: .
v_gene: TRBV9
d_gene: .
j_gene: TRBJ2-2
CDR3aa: CASSAQTGPANTGELFF
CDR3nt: TGTGCCAGCAGCGCGCAGACAGGTCCCGCGAACACCGGGGAGCTGTTTTTT

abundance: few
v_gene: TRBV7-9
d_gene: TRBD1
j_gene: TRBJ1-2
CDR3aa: CASRPPGTGNYGYTF
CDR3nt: TGTGCCAGCAGACCTCCCGGGACAGGGAACTATGGCTACACCTTC

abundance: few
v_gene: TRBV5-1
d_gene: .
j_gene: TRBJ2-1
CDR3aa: CASGDTTGSWSYNEQFF
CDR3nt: TGCGCCAGCGGAGACACAACCGGGAGCTGGTCCTACAATGAGCAGTTCTTC

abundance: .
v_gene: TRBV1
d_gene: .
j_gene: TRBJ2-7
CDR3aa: CTSSQEWGDLRYEQYF
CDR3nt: TGCACCAGCAGCCAAGAATGGGGAGACCTCCGCTACGAGCAGTACTTC

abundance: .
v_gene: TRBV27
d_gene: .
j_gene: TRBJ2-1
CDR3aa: CASKRQVSYNEQFF
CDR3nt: TGTGCCAGCAAACGACAGGTTTCCTACAATGAGCAGTTCTTC

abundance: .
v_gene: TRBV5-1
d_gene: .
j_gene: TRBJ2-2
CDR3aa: CASSLAGGAGELFF
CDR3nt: TGCGCCAGCAGCTTGGCCGGGGGTGCCGGGGAGCTGTTTTTT

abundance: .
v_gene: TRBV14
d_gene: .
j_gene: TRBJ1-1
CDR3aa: CASSQDPGWEAFF
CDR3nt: TGTGCCAGCAGCCAAGATCCAGGGTGGGAAGCTTTCTTT